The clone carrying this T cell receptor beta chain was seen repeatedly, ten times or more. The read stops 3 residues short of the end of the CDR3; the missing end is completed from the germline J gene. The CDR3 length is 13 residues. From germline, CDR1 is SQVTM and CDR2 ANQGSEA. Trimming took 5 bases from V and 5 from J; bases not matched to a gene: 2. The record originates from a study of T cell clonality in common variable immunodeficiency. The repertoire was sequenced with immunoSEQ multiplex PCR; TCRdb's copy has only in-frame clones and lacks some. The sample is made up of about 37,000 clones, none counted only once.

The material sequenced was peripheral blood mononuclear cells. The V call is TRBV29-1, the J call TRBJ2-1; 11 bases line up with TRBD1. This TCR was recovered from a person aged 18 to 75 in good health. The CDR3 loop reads CSVMGQGDNEQFF. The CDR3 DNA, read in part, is TGCAGCGTTATGGGACAGGGGGACAATGAG.